This T cell receptor (beta chain) was captured in a study of response to subunit inactivated influenza vaccine. Study-level findings and limits: After each seasonal influenza vaccination, few new T cells are recruited, the authors suggested.

MiXCR, run by TCRdb on the RT-PCR reads, gives a single entry per CDR3 protein. The sample contains a few hundred thousand distinct CDR3 sequences, 14% of which appear only once. CDR1 KGHDR and CDR2 SFDVKD come from the germline V gene. This CDR3 comprises 17 residues. V was pared by 5 bases and J by 2 bases, with 19 bases between. This clonotype was detected a few times. Its cognate antigen is unknown. The source of this sequence is a man in his fifties or sixties who received an inactivated influenza vaccine. The sequences come from PBMCs from blood, collected about 11 days after vaccination. The genes are TRBV24-1 and TRBJ2-3; tentatively, D is TRBD2 (6 bases). CDR3 region: CATSGSTLADPTDTQYF. The CDR3 coding sequence is TGTGCCACCAGTGGTTCGACCTTAGCGGACCCCACAGATACGCAGTATTTT.